One sample yielded the 15 T cell receptor beta chains listed below, sequenced in a study of cytotoxic CD8 clonotypes in ibrutinib-treated CLL. Data came from immunoSEQ multiplex PCR; TCRdb stores just in-frame clones and leaves some out. The repertoire holds more than 200,000 clones, with 65% to 80% as singletons. Material: PBMCs, obtained after 12 months of ibrutinib treatment. These receptors all come from a human donor with chronic lymphocytic leukemia.

The chain recombines TRBV9 with TRBJ2-2; TRBD1 agrees at 8 bases. V shed 3 bases and J 7 bases; nucleotides not matched to a gene: 11. CDR3 length equals 16 residues. The germline gives CDR1 SGDLS, CDR2 YYNGEE. The CDR3 coding sequence is TGTGCCAGCAGCGGGCAGGGACAGGTCCGCGGCGGGGAGCTGTTTTTT. Protein: CASSGQGQVRGGELFF.

The chain has TRBV30 and TRBJ1-5; D might be TRBD1 (6 bases). CDR1 and CDR2 (germline): GTSNPN, SVGIG (reference sequence). V lost 3 bases and J 5 bases, leaving 17 bases between the germline ends. CDR3 length: 15 amino acids. The CDR3 region is CAWSNTGYRDQPQHF. The CDR3 coding sequence is TGTGCCTGGAGCAATACAGGGTATCGAGATCAGCCCCAGCATTTT.

This clone was detected only a few times. The genes are TRBV6-5 and TRBJ2-7; no clear D gene. Trimming shortened V by 0 bases and J by 0 bases, and 9 bases separated the two germline ends. The CDR3 is 15 amino acids. Germline V gives CDR1 MNHEY, CDR2 SVGAGI. The chain's CDR3 is CASSYSLSYSYEQYF. In DNA, the CDR3 is TGTGCCAGCAGTTACTCGTTGAGCTACTCCTACGAGCAGTACTTC.

The gene calls are TRBV12-5 and TRBJ1-1, with D perhaps matching TRBD1 (5 bases). CDR3 length equals 13 residues. With 3 bases removed from V and 6 bases from J, the gap between germline ends came to 11 bases. The germline gives CDR1 LGHNT, CDR2 FRNRAP. The CDR3 DNA sequence: TGTGCTAGTGGTTTCCGGGACGCTTCTGAAGCTTTCTTT. This codes for CASGFRDASEAFF. Combining the CDR3 with reference TRBV12-5 and TRBJ1-1 gives the whole variable domain DARVTQTPRHKVTEMGQEVTMRCQPILGHNTVFWYRQTMMQGLELLAYFRNRAPLDDSGMPKDRFSAEMPDATLATLKIQPSEPRDSAVYFCASGFRDASEAFFGQGTRLTVV.

This rearrangement joins TRBV9 to TRBJ1-1, with TRBD1 matching 10 bases. Germline lookup yields CDR1 SGDLS and CDR2 YYNGEE. With 6 bases clipped from V and 0 bases from J, the junction kept 5 bases outside the gene matches. The CDR3 runs 15 residues. The CDR3 loop is CASNRQGALNTEAFF. The CDR3 DNA reads as TGTGCCAGCAACCGACAGGGGGCTTTGAACACTGAAGCTTTCTTT.

The rearrangement joins TRBV19 to TRBJ2-7; 12 bases are shared with TRBD1. V shed 5 bases, J shed 6 bases, and the junction held 5 bases outside the gene matches. The CDR3 is made up of 14 amino acids. Germline CDR1 is LNHDA and CDR2 is SQIVND (reference sequence). The DNA of the CDR3 is TGTGCCAGTAGTCCCGGGACAGGGGGCGTCGAGCAGTACTTC. Protein: CASSPGTGGVEQYF. The variable domain in full, with the rest retrieved from reference TRBV19 and TRBJ2-7, is DGGITQSPKYLFRKEGQNVTLSCEQNLNHDAMYWYRQDPGQGLRLIYYSQIVNDFQKGDIAEGYSVSREKKESFPLTVTSAQKNPTAFYLCASSPGTGGVEQYFGPGTRLTVT.

The rearrangement links TRBV14 to TRBJ1-1, with 8 nucleotides matching TRBD1. Unmatched junction bases numbered 5, after V lost 4 bases and J lost 4 bases. The CDR3 contains 14 residues. Germline V gene sequence: CDR1 SGHDN, CDR2 FVKESK. CDR3 DNA sequence: TGTGCCAGCAGCCGACAGGGGTACGGCACTGAAGCTTTCTTT. It translates to CASSRQGYGTEAFF.

The chain couples TRBV11-2 to TRBJ1-1; perhaps TRBD1 as D (6 bases). The CDR3 is 14 amino acids. Deletions cut 5 bases from V and 2 bases from J, with 12 bases between. From germline, CDR1 is SGHAT and CDR2 FQNNGV. The DNA of the CDR3 is TGTGCCAGCAGCCGCCAGACAGGCAACACTGAAGCTTTCTTT. Its translation is CASSRQTGNTEAFF.

CDR3 nucleotides: TGTGCCAGCAGCCCCTTTGGGGCAGGTTGGGGCAATGAGCAGTTCTTC. This codes for CASSPFGAGWGNEQFF. This chain connects TRBV7-8 to TRBJ2-1, with TRBD1 as a possible D gene (5 bases). Germline CDR1 is SGHVS and CDR2 is FQNEAQ. The V end lost 5 bases, the J end lost 6 bases, and 20 bases lay between the germline ends. The CDR3 runs to 16 residues. Variable domain in full (rest from reference TRBV7-8 and TRBJ2-1): GAGVSQSPRYKVAKRGQDVALRCDPISGHVSLFWYQQALGQGPEFLTYFQNEAQLDKSGLPSDRFFAERPEGSVSTLKIQRTQQEDSAVYLCASSPFGAGWGNEQFFGPGTRLTVL.

This clone was found once. The chain has TRBV5-1 and TRBJ2-7; 12 bases map to TRBD1. Germline V gene data show CDR1 as SGHRS and CDR2 as YFSETQ. The J segment lost 3 bases and the V segment lost 3 bases, leaving 4 bases of the junction unmatched. There are 15 residues in the CDR3. CDR3: CASSWGTGGFYEQYF. DNA of the CDR3: TGCGCCAGCAGCTGGGGGACAGGGGGCTTCTACGAGCAGTACTTC.

The chain joins TRBV30 to TRBJ1-3, with D perhaps matching TRBD1 (5 bases). V was clipped by 0 bases and J by 3 bases, with 9 bases between them. CDR1 is GTSNPN and CDR2 is SVGIG in the germline V gene (reference sequence). The CDR3 sequence is 14 residues long. The CDR3 sequence: CAWSVGADGNTIYF. CDR3 sequence (DNA): TGTGCCTGGAGTGTTGGGGCTGATGGAAACACCATATATTTT.

The table lists this clone with many counts. The V gene is TRBV19, the J gene TRBJ1-1; 7 bases map to TRBD1. The CDR3 spans 15 residues. J gave up 4 bases and V 5 bases, and 10 bases lay outside the gene matches. Germline CDR1 reads LNHDA; CDR2 reads SQIVND (reference sequence). CDR3 residues: CASSSRDSFGTEAFF. In DNA form, the CDR3 reads TGTGCCAGTAGTTCGCGGGACAGTTTTGGCACTGAAGCTTTCTTT.

The J gene is TRBJ2-7, the V gene TRBV11-2; D is uncertain. V lost 5 bases, J lost 2 bases, and 10 bases lay in between. Germline lookup yields CDR1 SGHAT and CDR2 FQNNGV. This CDR3 spans 13 amino acids. As DNA, the CDR3 is TGTGCCAGCAGCCCCCACCCGACCTACGAGCAGTACTTC. This translates into CASSPHPTYEQYF.

This clone occurred many times. The chain joins TRBV6-5 to TRBJ1-6; TRBD1 is a possible D gene (5 bases). The CDR3 is made up of 12 amino acids. The V end lost 2 bases, the J end lost 9 bases, and 5 bases lay between the germline ends. Germline V gives CDR1 MNHEY, CDR2 SVGAGI. CDR3 nucleotides: TGTGCCAGCAGTTACGGGGGTTCACCCCTCCACTTT. Residues: CASSYGGSPLHF.

V is TRBV30 and J is TRBJ2-2; tentative D call: TRBD1 (5 bases). Germline lookup yields CDR1 GTSNPN and CDR2 SVGIG (reference sequence). Trimming removed 8 bases from V and 3 bases from J, with 13 bases in between. The CDR3 extends over 13 amino acids. The CDR3 loop reads CASRTTHTGELFF. DNA for the CDR3: TGTGCCAGCCGGACAACCCACACCGGGGAGCTGTTTTTT.